These T cell receptor beta chains were read from a single sample in a study of OX40 agonist ivuxolimab in advanced cancers. Assay used: immunoSEQ multiplex PCR; TCRdb lists only in-frame clones, some missing. In the table there are tens of thousands of clones, about four fifths of which are singletons. The specimen comprised CD4+ or CD8+ T cells sorted from blood, sampled in a trial of the OX40 agonist ivuxolimab. Receptors were obtained from an adult with an advanced solid tumor such as melanoma, head and neck, liver or kidney cancer. CDR3s leave out the opening cysteine and the closing phenylalanine or tryptophan. A D gene is named only where the DNA matches it firmly.

CDR3	V	D	J
ASSWETGINTGELF	TRBV5-5	TRBD1	TRBJ2-2
ASSPQIRGAPQH	TRBV4-1	NA	TRBJ1-5
ASTLGGATNEKLF	TRBV28	NA	TRBJ1-4
ASSAGTSGLGTQY	TRBV7-6	TRBD2	TRBJ2-5
ASSRDIYGSPLH	TRBV9	NA	TRBJ1-6
SVEPFGGLGAEAF	TRBV29-1	NA	TRBJ1-1
ASSPQTTERFGYT	TRBV9	NA	TRBJ1-2
SVVGQGGYEQY	TRBV29-1	TRBD1	TRBJ2-7
ASSDRVGEAF	TRBV5-4	TRBD1	TRBJ1-1
ASSPRAGGPYNEQF	TRBV7-9	TRBD2	TRBJ2-1
ASSPQGGGNTIY	TRBV6-5	NA	TRBJ1-3
ASRVGRNQPQH	TRBV28	NA	TRBJ1-5
ASSPGTGNEKLF	TRBV5-1	TRBD1	TRBJ1-4
ASSPGSPSKGNEQF	TRBV18	NA	TRBJ2-1
SARTSGEQY	TRBV20-1	NA	TRBJ2-7
ASSLDGTGTAT	TRBV11-2	TRBD1	TRBJ1-2
ASSYSRGPSGNTIY	TRBV6-5	NA	TRBJ1-3
ASTDSRAQTSYEQY	TRBV11-2	NA	TRBJ2-7
ASSEGDGASTDTQY	TRBV2	NA	TRBJ2-3
ASSPQRQGNIQY	TRBV28	TRBD1	TRBJ2-4
ASSSPGLSGNTIY	TRBV7-2	NA	TRBJ1-3
ASSPTGRYEQY	TRBV5-8	NA	TRBJ2-7
ASSQATRAGGDTQY	TRBV4-3	TRBD2	TRBJ2-3
ASSQGWVADEQF	TRBV4-3	NA	TRBJ2-1
ASTPGQGFGYGYT	TRBV19	TRBD1	TRBJ1-2
ASSIRTSGGADTQY	TRBV7-2	TRBD2	TRBJ2-3
SVEDRGRFGAF	TRBV29-1	NA	TRBJ1-1
ASSTTMTGGNTIY	TRBV6-5	NA	TRBJ1-3
ATAGTEGTDTQY	TRBV10-3	TRBD1	TRBJ2-3
ASSRGLGTEAF	TRBV7-6	NA	TRBJ1-1
ASSFTTYEQY	TRBV7-2	NA	TRBJ2-7
ASSSQGNPYEQY	TRBV7-2	TRBD1	TRBJ2-7
ASSSPAEYYGYT	TRBV28	NA	TRBJ1-2
ASRRSLVYEQY	TRBV6-5	NA	TRBJ2-7
ASSFGRPPSYNEQF	TRBV7-9	NA	TRBJ2-1
ASSAYFSSYNEQF	TRBV11-3	NA	TRBJ2-1
ASSARQGLGYT	TRBV6-1	TRBD1	TRBJ1-2
ASSVDIFPSGELF	TRBV9	NA	TRBJ2-2
AISRSSGAGNTIY	TRBV10-3	NA	TRBJ1-3
ASMISGVGYT	TRBV6-5	NA	TRBJ1-2
ASSLEGGTSGTYSYEQY	TRBV5-6	TRBD2	TRBJ2-7
ASGRLGGGLKQF	TRBV12-5	NA	TRBJ2-1
ASSEPVRRGGYT	TRBV6-1	NA	TRBJ1-2
ASAVLNGGYGYT	TRBV6-5	NA	TRBJ1-2
ASGLAPQFGGAGNQPQH	TRBV12-5	NA	TRBJ1-5
ASSVTADTQY	TRBV2	NA	TRBJ2-3
ASSGPEGYEQY	TRBV6-5	NA	TRBJ2-7
AIRRLAGGPGELF	TRBV10-3	TRBD2	TRBJ2-2
ATAQTSGNTIY	TRBV6-1	NA	TRBJ1-3
ASSPDNSHTEAF	TRBV6-5	NA	TRBJ1-1
SALGNNEQF	TRBV20-1	NA	TRBJ2-1
ASSARDSPGETQY	TRBV9	TRBD1	TRBJ2-5
ASSPGLLQY	TRBV27	NA	TRBJ2-3
ASGPFGDDRKTTDTQY	TRBV28	NA	TRBJ2-3
ASNPQGGNQPQH	TRBV19	NA	TRBJ1-5